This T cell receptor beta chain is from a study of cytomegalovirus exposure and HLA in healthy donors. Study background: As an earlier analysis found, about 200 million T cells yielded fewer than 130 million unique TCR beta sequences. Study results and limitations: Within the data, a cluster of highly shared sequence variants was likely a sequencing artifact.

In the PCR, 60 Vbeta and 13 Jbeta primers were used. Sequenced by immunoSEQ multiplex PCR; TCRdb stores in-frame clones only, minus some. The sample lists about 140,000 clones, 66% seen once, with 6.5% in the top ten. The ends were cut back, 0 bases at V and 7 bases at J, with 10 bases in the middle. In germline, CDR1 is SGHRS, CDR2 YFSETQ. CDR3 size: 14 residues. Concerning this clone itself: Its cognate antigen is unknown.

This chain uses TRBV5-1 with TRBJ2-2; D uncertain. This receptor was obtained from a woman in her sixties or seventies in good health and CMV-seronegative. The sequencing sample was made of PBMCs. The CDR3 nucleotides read TGCGCCAGCAGCTTGGCCCGACTGGGCGGGGAGCTGTTTTTT. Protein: CASSLARLGGELFF.